This T cell receptor (beta chain) appears in the sequencing data of a study of blood T cell repertoires in COVID-19. Methods used by the authors: Amplification of reference gene primers was used by the study to estimate nucleated cell counts. Clones were read by immunoSEQ multiplex PCR, and TCRdb kept only the in-frame ones, dropping some. V and J calls plus clone size are reproduced from that table; the DNA served to infer D and trimming. The sample records 110,000 to 150,000 clones, more than 80% being singletons. V was trimmed by 8 bases and J by 6 bases, leaving 13 bases between them. The CDR3 totals 13 residues.

The clonotype originates from a man aged 50 to 60 who had recovered from COVID-19. Source material: PBMCs or T cells enriched from blood (not recorded which). The chain is built from TRBV12-3 or TRBV12-4 and TRBJ1-4, with unresolved D. In DNA, the CDR3 is TGTGCCAGCGGGAGCCGGTTGGATGAAAAACTGTTTTTT. Protein product: CASGSRLDEKLFF.